A single sample is the source of the 3 T cell receptor beta chains below, sequenced in a study of blood T cell repertoires in COVID-19. TCRdb's copy holds only in-frame clones and misses some; the assay was immunoSEQ multiplex PCR. The table has around 220,000 clones, over 80% seen once. The sequenced sample consisted of peripheral blood. These receptors were taken from a human donor in a cohort sampled during active COVID-19.

The chain employs TRBV6-5 and TRBJ1-1; 10 nucleotides match TRBD1. This CDR3 is built from 12 residues. The junction had 5 bases not matched to a gene; V was cut back by 8 bases and J by 8 bases. Per the germline V gene, CDR1 is MNHEY and CDR2 is SVGAGI. This chain's CDR3 is CASSDRGLEAFF. CDR3 nucleotides: TGTGCCAGCTCCGACAGGGGGCTCGAAGCTTTCTTT.

This clone was seen just once. The chain employs TRBV9 and TRBJ2-1; D is undetermined. Trimming took off 3 bases at V and 0 bases at J, with 13 bases between the two ends. The CDR3 runs 16 residues. Germline CDR1 and CDR2: SGDLS and YYNGEE. The CDR3 nucleotides read TGTGCCAGCAGCGCTCTCTCTACTCACTCCTACAATGAGCAGTTCTTC. This sequence encodes CASSALSTHSYNEQFF.

The chain uses TRBV3-1 (or the pseudogene TRBV3-2) and TRBJ2-3, with D tentatively TRBD2 (6 bases). Germline CDR1 LGHDT, CDR2 YNNKEL (reference sequence). This CDR3 contains 14 residues. V was shortened by 4 bases and J by 6 bases, with 14 bases between the two germline ends. The CDR3 here is CASSRYYRGDTQYF. Here the CDR3 DNA reads TGTGCCAGCAGCCGTTACTATCGGGGGGATACGCAGTATTTT.